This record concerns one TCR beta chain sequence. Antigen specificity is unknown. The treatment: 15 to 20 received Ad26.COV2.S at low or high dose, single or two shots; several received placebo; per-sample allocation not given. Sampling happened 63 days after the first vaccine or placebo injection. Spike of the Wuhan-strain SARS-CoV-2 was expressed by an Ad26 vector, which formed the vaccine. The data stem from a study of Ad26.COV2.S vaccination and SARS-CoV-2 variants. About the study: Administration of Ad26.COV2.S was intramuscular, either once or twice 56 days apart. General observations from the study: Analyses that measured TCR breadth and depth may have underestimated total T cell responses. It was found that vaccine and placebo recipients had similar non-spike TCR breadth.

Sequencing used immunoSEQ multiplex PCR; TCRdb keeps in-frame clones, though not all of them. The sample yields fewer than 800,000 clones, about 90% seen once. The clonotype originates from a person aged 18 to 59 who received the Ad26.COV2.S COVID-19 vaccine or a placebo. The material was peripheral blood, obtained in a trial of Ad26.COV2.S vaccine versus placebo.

Written as DNA, the CDR3 is TGTGCCAGCAGCTTTCTACTAGGTAGCACAGATACGCAGTATTTT. Protein product: CASSFLLGSTDTQYF. This chain connects TRBV7-6 to TRBJ2-3, with D tentatively TRBD2 (5 bases). The germline gives CDR1 SGHVS, CDR2 FNYEAQ. Trimming removed 3 bases at V and 0 bases at J, with 10 bases between. This CDR3 region has 15 residues. The variable domain in full, completed from reference TRBV7-6 and TRBJ2-3, reads GAGVSQSPRYKVTKRGQDVALRCDPISGHVSLYWYRQALGQGPEFLTYFNYEAQQDKSGLPNDRFSAERPEGSISTLTIQRTEQRDSAMYRCASSFLLGSTDTQYFGPGTRLTVL.